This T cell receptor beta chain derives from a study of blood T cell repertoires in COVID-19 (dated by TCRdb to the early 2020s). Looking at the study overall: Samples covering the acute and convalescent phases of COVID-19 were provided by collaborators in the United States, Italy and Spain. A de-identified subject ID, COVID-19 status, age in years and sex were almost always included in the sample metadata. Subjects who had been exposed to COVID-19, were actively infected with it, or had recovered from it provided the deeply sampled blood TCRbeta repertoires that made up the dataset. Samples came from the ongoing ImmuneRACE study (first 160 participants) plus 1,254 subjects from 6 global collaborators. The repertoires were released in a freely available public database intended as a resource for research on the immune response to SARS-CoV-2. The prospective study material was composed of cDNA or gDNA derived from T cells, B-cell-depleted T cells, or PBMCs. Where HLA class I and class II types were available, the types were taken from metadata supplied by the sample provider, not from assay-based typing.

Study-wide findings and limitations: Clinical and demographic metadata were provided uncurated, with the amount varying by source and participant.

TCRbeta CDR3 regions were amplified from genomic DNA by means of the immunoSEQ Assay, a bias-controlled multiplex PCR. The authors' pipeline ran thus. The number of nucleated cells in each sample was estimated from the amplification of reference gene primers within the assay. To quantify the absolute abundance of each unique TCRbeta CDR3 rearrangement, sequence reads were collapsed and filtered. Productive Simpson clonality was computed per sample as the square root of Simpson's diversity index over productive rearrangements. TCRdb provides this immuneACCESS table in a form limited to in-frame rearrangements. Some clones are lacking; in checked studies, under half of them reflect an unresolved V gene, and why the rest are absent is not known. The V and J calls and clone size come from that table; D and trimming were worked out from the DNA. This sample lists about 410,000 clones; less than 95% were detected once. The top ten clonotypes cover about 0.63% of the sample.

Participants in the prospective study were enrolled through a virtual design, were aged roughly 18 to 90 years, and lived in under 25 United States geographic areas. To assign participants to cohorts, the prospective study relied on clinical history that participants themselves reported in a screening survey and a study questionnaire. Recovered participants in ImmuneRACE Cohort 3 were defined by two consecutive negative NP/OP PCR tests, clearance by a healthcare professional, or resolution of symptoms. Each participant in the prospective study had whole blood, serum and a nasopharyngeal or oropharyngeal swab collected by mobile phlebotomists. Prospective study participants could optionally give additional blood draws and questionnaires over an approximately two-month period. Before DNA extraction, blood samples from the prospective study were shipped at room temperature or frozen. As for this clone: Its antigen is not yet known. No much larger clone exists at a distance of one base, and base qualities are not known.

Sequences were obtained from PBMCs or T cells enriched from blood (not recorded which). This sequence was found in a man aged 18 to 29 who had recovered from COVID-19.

The CDR3 corresponds to CASSYYPHEQFF. The DNA is TGTGCCAGCAGTTACTACCCCCATGAGCAGTTCTTC. The chain is assembled from TRBV2 and TRBJ2-1; there is no confident call for the D gene. V sheds 5 bases and J sheds 8 bases, leaving 10 bases between their ends. CDR1 and CDR2 are read off the germline V gene as SNHLY and FYNNEI. The CDR3 contains 12 residues, cysteine and phenylalanine counted. CDR3 DNA only is kept here, 36 bases in frame from base 1.